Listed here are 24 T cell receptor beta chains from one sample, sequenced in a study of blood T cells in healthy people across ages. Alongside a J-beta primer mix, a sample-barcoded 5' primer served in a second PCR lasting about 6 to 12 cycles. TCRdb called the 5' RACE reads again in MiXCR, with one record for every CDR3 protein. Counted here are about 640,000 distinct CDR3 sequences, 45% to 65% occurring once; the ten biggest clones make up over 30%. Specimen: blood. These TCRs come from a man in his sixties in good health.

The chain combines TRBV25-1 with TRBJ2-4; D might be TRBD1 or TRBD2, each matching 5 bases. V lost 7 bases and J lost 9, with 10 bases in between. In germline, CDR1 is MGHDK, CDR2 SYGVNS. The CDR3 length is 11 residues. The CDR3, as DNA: TGTGCCAGCACTGACAGCGGCATTCAGTACTTC. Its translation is CASTDSGIQYF.

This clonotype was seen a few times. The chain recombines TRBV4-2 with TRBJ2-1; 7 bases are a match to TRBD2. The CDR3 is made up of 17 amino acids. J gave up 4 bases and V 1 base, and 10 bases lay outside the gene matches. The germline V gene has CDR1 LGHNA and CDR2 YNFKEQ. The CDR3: CASSQGRARGVYNEQFF. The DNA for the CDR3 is TGTGCCAGCAGCCAAGGTCGGGCACGGGGGGTATACAATGAGCAGTTCTTC.

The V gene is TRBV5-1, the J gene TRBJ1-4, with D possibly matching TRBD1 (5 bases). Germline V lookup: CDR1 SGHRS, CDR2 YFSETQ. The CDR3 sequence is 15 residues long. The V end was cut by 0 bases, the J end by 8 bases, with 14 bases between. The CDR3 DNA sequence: TGCGCCAGCAGCTTGGCCCGACAGAACGGGGAAAAACTGTTTTTT. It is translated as CASSLARQNGEKLFF. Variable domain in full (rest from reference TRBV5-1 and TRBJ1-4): KAGVTQTPRYLIKTRGQQVTLSCSPISGHRSVSWYQQTPGQGLQFLFEYFSETQRNKGNFPGRFSGRQFSNSRSEMNVSTLELGDSALYLCASSLARQNGEKLFFGSGTQLSVL.

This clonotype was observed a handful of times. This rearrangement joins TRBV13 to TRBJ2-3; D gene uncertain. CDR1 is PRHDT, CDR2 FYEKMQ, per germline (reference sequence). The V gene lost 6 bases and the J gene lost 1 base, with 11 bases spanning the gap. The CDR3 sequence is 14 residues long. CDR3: CASSPRRRTDTQYF. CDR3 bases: TGTGCCAGCAGTCCCAGACGCCGCACAGATACGCAGTATTTT.

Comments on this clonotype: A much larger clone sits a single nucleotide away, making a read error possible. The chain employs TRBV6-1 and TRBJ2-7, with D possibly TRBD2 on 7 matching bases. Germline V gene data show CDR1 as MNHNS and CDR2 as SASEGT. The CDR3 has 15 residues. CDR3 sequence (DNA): TGTGCCAGCACGCTAACATCGGGGGGCTCCGACGAGCAGTACTTC. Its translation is CASTLTSGGSDEQYF.

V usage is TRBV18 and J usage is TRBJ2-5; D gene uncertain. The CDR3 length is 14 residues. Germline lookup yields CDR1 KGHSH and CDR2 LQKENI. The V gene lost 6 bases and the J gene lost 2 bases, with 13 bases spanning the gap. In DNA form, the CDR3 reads TGTGCCAGCTCGACCCGGAACCGACAAGAGACCCAGTACTTC. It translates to CASSTRNRQETQYF.

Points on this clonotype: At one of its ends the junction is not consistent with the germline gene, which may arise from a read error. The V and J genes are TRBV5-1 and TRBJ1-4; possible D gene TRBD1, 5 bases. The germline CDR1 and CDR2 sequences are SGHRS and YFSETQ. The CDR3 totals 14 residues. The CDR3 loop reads CAGSLVQGDEKLFF. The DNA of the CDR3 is TGCGCCGGCAGCTTGGTGCAGGGTGATGAAAAACTGTTTTTT.

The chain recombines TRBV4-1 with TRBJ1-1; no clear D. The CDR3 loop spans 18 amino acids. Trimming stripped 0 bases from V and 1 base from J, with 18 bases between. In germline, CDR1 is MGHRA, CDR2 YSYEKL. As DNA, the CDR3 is TGCGCCAGCAGCCAAGAGCTTACGGTCCGGGCATGGAACACTGAAGCTTTCTTT. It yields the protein CASSQELTVRAWNTEAFF.

CDR3 sequence reads: CAISDSGHTEAFF. The DNA of the CDR3 is TGTGCCATCAGTGACTCGGGGCACACTGAAGCTTTCTTT. The chain links TRBV10-3 to TRBJ1-1, with a weak D call TRBD1 (5 bases). The CDR3 is made up of 13 amino acids. The V end was cut by 3 bases, the J end by 3 bases, with 8 bases between. Germline CDR1 is ENHRY and CDR2 is SYGVKD.

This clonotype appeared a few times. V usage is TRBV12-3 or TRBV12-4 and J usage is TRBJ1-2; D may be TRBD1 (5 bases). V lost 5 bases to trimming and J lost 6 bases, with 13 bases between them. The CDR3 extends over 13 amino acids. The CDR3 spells CASSNRDYHGYTF. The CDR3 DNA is TGTGCCAGCAGTAACCGGGACTACCATGGCTACACCTTC.

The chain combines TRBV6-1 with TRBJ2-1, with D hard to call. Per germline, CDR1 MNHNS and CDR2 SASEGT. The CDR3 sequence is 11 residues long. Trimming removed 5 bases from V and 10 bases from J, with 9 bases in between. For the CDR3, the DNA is TGTGCCAGCAGTCTCGACTGGGAGCAGTTCTTC. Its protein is CASSLDWEQFF.

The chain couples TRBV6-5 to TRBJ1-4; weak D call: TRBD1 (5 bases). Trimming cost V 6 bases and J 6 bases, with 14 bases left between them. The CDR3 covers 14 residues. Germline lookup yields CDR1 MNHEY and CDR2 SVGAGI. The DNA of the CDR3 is TGTGCCAGCAGGCCGGGACGGACCTATGAAAAACTGTTTTTT. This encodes CASRPGRTYEKLFF.

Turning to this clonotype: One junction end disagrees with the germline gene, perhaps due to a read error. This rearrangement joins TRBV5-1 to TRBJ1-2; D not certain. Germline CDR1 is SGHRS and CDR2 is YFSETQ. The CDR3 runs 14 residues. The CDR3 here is CASSLAGSEYGCTF. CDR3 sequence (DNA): TGCGCCAGCAGCTTGGCAGGATCGGAGTATGGCTGCACCTTC. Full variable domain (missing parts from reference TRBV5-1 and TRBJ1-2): KAGVTQTPRYLIKTRGQQVTLSCSPISGHRSVSWYQQTPGQGLQFLFEYFSETQRNKGNFPGRFSGRQFSNSRSEMNVSTLELGDSALYLCASSLAGSEYGCTFGSGTRLTVV.

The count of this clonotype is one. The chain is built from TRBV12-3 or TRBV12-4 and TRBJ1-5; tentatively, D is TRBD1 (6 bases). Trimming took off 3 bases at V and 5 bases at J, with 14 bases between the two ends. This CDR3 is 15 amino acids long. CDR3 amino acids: CASSLRLAGDQPQHF. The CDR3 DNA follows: TGTGCCAGCAGTTTGAGGTTGGCAGGGGATCAGCCCCAGCATTTT.

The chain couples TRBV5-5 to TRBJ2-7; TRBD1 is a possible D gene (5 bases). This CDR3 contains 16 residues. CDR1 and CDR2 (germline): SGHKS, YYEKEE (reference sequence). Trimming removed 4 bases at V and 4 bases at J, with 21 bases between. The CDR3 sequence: CASSPGLDRARYEQYF. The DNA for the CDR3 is TGTGCCAGCAGCCCGGGCCTCGACAGAGCGAGATACGAGCAGTACTTC.

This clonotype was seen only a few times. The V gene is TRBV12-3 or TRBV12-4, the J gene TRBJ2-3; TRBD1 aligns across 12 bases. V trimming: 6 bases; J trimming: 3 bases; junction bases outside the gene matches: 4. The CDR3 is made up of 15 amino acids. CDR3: CASSPGQGATDTQYF. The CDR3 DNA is TGTGCCAGCAGCCCGGGACAGGGGGCAACAGATACGCAGTATTTT.

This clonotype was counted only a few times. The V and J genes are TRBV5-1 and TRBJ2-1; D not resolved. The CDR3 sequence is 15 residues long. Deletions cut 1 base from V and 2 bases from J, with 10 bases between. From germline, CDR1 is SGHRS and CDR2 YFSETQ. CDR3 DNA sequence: TGCGCCAGCAGCTTGTCGTCCTCAACCTACAATGAGCAGTTCTTC. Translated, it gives CASSLSSSTYNEQFF.

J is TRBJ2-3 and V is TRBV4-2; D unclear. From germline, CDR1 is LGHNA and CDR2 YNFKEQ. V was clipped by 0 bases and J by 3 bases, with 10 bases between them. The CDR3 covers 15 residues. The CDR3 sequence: CASSQEGKWTDTQYF. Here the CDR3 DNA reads TGTGCCAGCAGCCAAGAAGGGAAGTGGACAGATACGCAGTATTTT.

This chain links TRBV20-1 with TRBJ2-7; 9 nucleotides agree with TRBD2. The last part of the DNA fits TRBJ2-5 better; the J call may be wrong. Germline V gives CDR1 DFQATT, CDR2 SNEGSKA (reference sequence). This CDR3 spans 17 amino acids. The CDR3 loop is CSARDGWGLAGLETQYF. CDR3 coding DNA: TGCAGTGCTAGAGATGGGTGGGGACTAGCTGGTTTGGAGACCCAGTACTTC.

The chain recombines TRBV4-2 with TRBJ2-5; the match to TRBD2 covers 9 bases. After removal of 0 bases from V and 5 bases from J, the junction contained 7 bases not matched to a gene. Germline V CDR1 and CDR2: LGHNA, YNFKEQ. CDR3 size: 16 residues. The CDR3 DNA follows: TGTGCCAGCAGCCAAGATCGGGGACTAGCCCGCGAGACCCAGTACTTC. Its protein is CASSQDRGLARETQYF.

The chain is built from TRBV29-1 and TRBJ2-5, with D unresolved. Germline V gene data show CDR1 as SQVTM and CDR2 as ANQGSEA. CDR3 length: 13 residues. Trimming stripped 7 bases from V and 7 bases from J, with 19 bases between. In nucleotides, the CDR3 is TGCAGCGCGACGCAGACCCGCGATGGGACCCAGTACTTC. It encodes CSATQTRDGTQYF. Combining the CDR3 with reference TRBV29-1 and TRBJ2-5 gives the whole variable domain SAVISQKPSRDICQRGTSLTIQCQVDSQVTMMFWYRQQPGQSLTLIATANQGSEATYESGFVIDKFPISRPNLTFSTLTVSNMSPEDSSIYLCSATQTRDGTQYFGPGTRLLVL.

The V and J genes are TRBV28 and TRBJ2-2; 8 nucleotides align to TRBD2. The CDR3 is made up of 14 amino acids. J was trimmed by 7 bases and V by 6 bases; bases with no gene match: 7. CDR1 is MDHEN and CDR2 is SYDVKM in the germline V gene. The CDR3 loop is CASSPPLAGGELFF. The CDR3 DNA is TGTGCCAGCAGCCCCCCTCTAGCGGGCGGGGAGCTGTTTTTT.

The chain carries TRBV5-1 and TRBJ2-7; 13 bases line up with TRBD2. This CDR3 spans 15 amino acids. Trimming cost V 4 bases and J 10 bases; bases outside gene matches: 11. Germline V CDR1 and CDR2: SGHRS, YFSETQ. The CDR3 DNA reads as TGCGCCAGCAGCCCGGGACTAGCGGGGCTCGATTCCCAGTACTTC. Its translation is CASSPGLAGLDSQYF.

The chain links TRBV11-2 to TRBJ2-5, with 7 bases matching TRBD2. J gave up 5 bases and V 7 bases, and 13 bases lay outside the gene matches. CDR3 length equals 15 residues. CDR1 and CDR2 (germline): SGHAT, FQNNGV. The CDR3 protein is CASTLGLAEGETQYF. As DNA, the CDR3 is TGTGCCAGCACCCTGGGGCTAGCGGAAGGGGAGACCCAGTACTTC. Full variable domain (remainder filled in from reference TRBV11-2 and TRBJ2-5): EAGVAQSPRYKIIEKRQSVAFWCNPISGHATLYWYQQILGQGPKLLIQFQNNGVVDDSQLPKDRFSAERLKGVDSTLKIQPAKLEDSAVYLCASTLGLAEGETQYFGPGTRLLVL.